Presented here are 22 T cell receptor beta chains from one specimen sequenced in a study of cytomegalovirus exposure and HLA in healthy donors (dated by TCRdb to 2017 to 2019). Library creation used the immunoSEQ multiplex PCR assay. For the multiplex PCR, a mixture combining 60 forward primers for TCR Vbeta segments and 13 reverse primers for TCR Jbeta segments was used. Imported from immuneACCESS, the table was reduced by TCRdb to in-frame sequences with V and J called. These copies leave out some clones; in studies compared against another copy, an unresolved V gene accounts for under half, and the cause of the remainder is not known. The sample data list about 160,000 clones, and approximately 80% of these were observed just once. Clones ranked in the top ten supply around a tenth of the sample. The sequenced material came from PBMCs. These receptor sequences come from a man in his late teens or twenties in good health and CMV-seropositive.

This chain uses TRBV6-5 with TRBJ1-2; 8 bases are a match to TRBD1. The CDR3 is 13 residues long. Germline V lookup: CDR1 MNHEY, CDR2 SVGAGI. The trim removed 8 bases at V and 8 bases at J, leaving 10 bases unmatched. The CDR3 DNA is TGTGCCAGCGGATTCAGACAGGGGCAGGGCTACACCTTC. This codes for CASGFRQGQGYTF.

This chain uses TRBV9 with TRBJ1-1, with D tentatively TRBD1 (5 bases). Deletions cut 9 bases from V and 2 bases from J, with 14 bases between. CDR1 SGDLS and CDR2 YYNGEE come from the germline V gene. The CDR3 is 13 residues long. CDR3 sequence: CAKRAGKNTEAFF. CDR3 bases: TGTGCCAAAAGGGCAGGGAAAAACACTGAAGCTTTCTTT. The full variable domain, rest sourced from reference TRBV9 and TRBJ1-1, is DSGVTQTPKHLITATGQRVTLRCSPRSGDLSVYWYQQSLDQGLQFLIQYYNGEERAKGNILERFSAQQFPDLHSELNLSSLELGDSALYFCAKRAGKNTEAFFGQGTRLTVV.

The chain employs TRBV19 and TRBJ2-4, with 9 positions matching TRBD1. With 3 bases clipped from V and 1 base from J, the junction kept 4 bases outside the gene matches. This CDR3 has 16 amino acids. Germline lookup yields CDR1 LNHDA and CDR2 SQIVND (reference sequence). The DNA of the CDR3 is TGTGCCAGTAGTATCGTACAGGGGGCGGCCAAAAACATTCAGTACTTC. It specifies CASSIVQGAAKNIQYF.

The V gene is TRBV30, the J gene TRBJ2-6; 8 nucleotides align to TRBD1. V lost 4 bases to trimming and J lost 0 bases; unmatched junction nucleotides: 8. Germline V gene sequence: CDR1 GTSNPN, CDR2 SVGIG (reference sequence). The CDR3 length is 17 residues. CDR3 residues: CAWTKQGGLSGANVLTF. CDR3 DNA sequence: TGTGCCTGGACCAAACAGGGGGGCCTCTCTGGGGCCAACGTCCTGACTTTC. Full variable domain (rest looked up from reference TRBV30 and TRBJ2-6): SQTIHQWPATLVQPVGSPLSLECTVEGTSNPNLYWYRQAAGRGLQLLFYSVGIGQISSEVPQNLSASRPQDRQFILSSKKLLLSDSGFYLCAWTKQGGLSGANVLTFGAGSRLTVL.

The genes are TRBV11-2 and TRBJ1-6, with D maybe TRBD1 (5 bases). From germline, CDR1 is SGHAT and CDR2 FQNNGV. The germline V and J ends were trimmed by 2 bases and 9 bases, with 14 bases remaining between them. The CDR3 contains 15 residues. The CDR3 DNA is TGTGCCAGCAGCTTAATCGGGGGGTTTACTTCACCCCTCCACTTT. Amino acid sequence: CASSLIGGFTSPLHF.

The V gene is TRBV4-1, the J gene TRBJ2-3; possible D gene TRBD2, 5 bases. Germline CDR1 reads MGHRA; CDR2 reads YSYEKL. V lost 1 base, J lost 1 base, and 9 bases lay in between. The CDR3 extends over 15 amino acids. The chain's CDR3 is CASSQGLWRTDTQYF. The CDR3, as DNA: TGCGCCAGCAGCCAAGGACTATGGCGCACAGATACGCAGTATTTT.

This clone was seen just once. This chain connects TRBV7-7 to TRBJ2-2; D may be TRBD2 (5 bases). The length of the CDR3 is 16 residues. The V and J ends lost 1 base and 5 bases respectively, with 14 bases between them. Looked up from germline, CDR1 is SSHAT and CDR2 is FNYEAQ (reference sequence). CDR3 sequence: CASSLDGRPGTGELFF. CDR3 nucleotides: TGTGCCAGCAGCTTAGACGGCAGACCGGGGACCGGGGAGCTGTTTTTT.

The table lists this clone with a count of one. This rearrangement joins TRBV25-1 to TRBJ2-1; D might be TRBD2 (6 bases). CDR1 is MGHDK and CDR2 is SYGVNS in the germline V gene. Between the trimmed V and J ends, which lost 4 bases and 2 bases, there was a span of 15 bases. The length of the CDR3 is 16 residues. The CDR3 loop is CASSGSGTGPYNEQFF. The CDR3 DNA reads TGTGCCAGCAGTGGTTCCGGGACTGGACCCTACAATGAGCAGTTCTTC.

V usage is TRBV10-3 and J usage is TRBJ1-2; possible D gene TRBD1, 6 bases. CDR3 length equals 14 residues. Germline V CDR1 and CDR2: ENHRY, SYGVKD. The V end was cut by 1 base, the J end by 2 bases, with 8 bases between. CDR3 DNA sequence: TGTGCCATCAGTGAGTGGACAGACAACTATGGCTACACCTTC. Protein: CAISEWTDNYGYTF.

The chain has TRBV4-3 and TRBJ1-3, with D possibly being TRBD1 (6 bases). The V end was cut by 4 bases, the J end by 4 bases, with 14 bases between. The CDR3 totals 15 residues. Per germline, CDR1 LGHNA and CDR2 YSLEER. CDR3 loop: CASSRYREYGNTIYF. In DNA, the CDR3 is TGCGCCAGCAGCCGGTACAGGGAGTACGGAAACACCATATATTTT.

The chain combines TRBV6-6 with TRBJ2-6; D might be TRBD1 (6 bases). V lost 4 bases to trimming and J lost 0 bases, with 10 bases between them. Germline V gene sequence: CDR1 MNHNY, CDR2 SVGAGI (reference sequence). CDR3 length: 16 amino acids. The CDR3 region has the DNA TGTGCCAGCAGTTTCACAGGGCCCTCTGGGGCCAACGTCCTGACTTTC. Its translation: CASSFTGPSGANVLTF.

The chain uses TRBV9 and TRBJ1-4, with TRBD1 matching 7 bases. The length of the CDR3 is 15 residues. V was pared by 3 bases and J by 5 bases, with 7 bases of the junction left unmatched. Germline V gene data show CDR1 as SGDLS and CDR2 as YYNGEE. CDR3 loop: CASSATGQLNEKLFF. The CDR3 nucleotides read TGTGCCAGCAGCGCGACGGGACAGTTAAATGAAAAACTGTTTTTT.

V and J are TRBV5-5 and TRBJ2-3; the match to TRBD2 covers 8 bases. With V trimmed by 5 bases and J by 3 bases, 8 bases remained unmatched. The germline gives CDR1 SGHKS, CDR2 YYEKEE (reference sequence). The CDR3 runs to 15 residues. CDR3 DNA: TGTGCCAGCAGTGCGGGACTAGGGTTAACAGATACGCAGTATTTT. Its translation: CASSAGLGLTDTQYF.

The CDR3 protein is CASSHSTGGVRGNTEAFF. The CDR3 bases are TGTGCCAGCAGCCACTCGACAGGGGGCGTAAGAGGGAACACTGAAGCTTTCTTT. The chain has TRBV5-6 and TRBJ1-1; 10 nucleotides line up with TRBD1. Looked up from germline, CDR1 is SGHDT and CDR2 is YYEEEE. V lost 4 bases, J lost 1 base, and 13 bases stayed unmatched. This CDR3 has 18 amino acids. Full variable domain (missing parts from reference TRBV5-6 and TRBJ1-1): DAGVTQSPTHLIKTRGQQVTLRCSPKSGHDTVSWYQQALGQGPQFIFQYYEEEERQRGNFPDRFSGHQFPNYSSELNVNALLLGDSALYLCASSHSTGGVRGNTEAFFGQGTRLTVV.

The gene calls are TRBV29-1 and TRBJ1-1; 8 nucleotides agree with TRBD1. V shed 5 bases, J shed 5 bases, and the junction held 7 bases outside the gene matches. CDR1 SQVTM and CDR2 ANQGSEA come from the germline V gene. The CDR3 extends over 13 amino acids. CDR3 amino acids: CSVYPGGWTEAFF. The CDR3 DNA reads TGCAGCGTTTACCCAGGGGGCTGGACTGAAGCTTTCTTT.

Written as DNA, the CDR3 is TGTGCCAGCAGGACATATCAGGGCTACACCTTC. Its protein is CASRTYQGYTF. This sequence joins TRBV7-2 and TRBJ1-2; D not certain. CDR1 and CDR2 (germline): SGHTA, FQGNSA. The CDR3 extends over 11 amino acids. Trimming cost V 6 bases and J 8 bases, with 10 bases left between them.

The rearrangement links TRBV5-1 to TRBJ2-1, with 12 positions matching TRBD2. V was clipped by 0 bases and J by 8 bases; unmatched bases: 6. The CDR3 sequence is 16 residues long. Germline V gene lookup returns CDR1 SGHRS and CDR2 YFSETQ. CDR3 in amino acids: CASSLGTSGTIYEQFF. DNA of the CDR3: TGCGCCAGCAGCTTGGGGACTAGCGGGACGATCTATGAGCAGTTCTTC.

The genes are TRBV7-7 and TRBJ2-7; possible D gene TRBD1, 6 bases. V lost 1 base and J 0 bases, leaving 10 bases between the germline ends. This CDR3 region has 15 residues. Germline V gene sequence: CDR1 SSHAT, CDR2 FNYEAQ (reference sequence). The CDR3 DNA follows: TGTGCCAGCAGCTTAGGGTCAGGGGACTCCTACGAGCAGTACTTC. Its translation is CASSLGSGDSYEQYF. Full variable domain (outside the CDR3, taken from reference TRBV7-7 and TRBJ2-7): GAGVSQSPRYKVTKRGQDVTLRCDPISSHATLYWYQQALGQGPEFLTYFNYEAQPDKSGLPSDRFSAERPEGSISTLTIQRTEQRDSAMYRCASSLGSGDSYEQYFGPGTRLTVT.

V is TRBV7-9 and J is TRBJ1-2, with D perhaps TRBD1 (6 bases). Germline V gene sequence: CDR1 SEHNR, CDR2 FQNEAQ (reference sequence). CDR3 size: 15 residues. The ends were cut back, 5 bases at V and 5 bases at J, with 18 bases in the middle. The CDR3 loop reads CASSPGQSGGYGYTF. For the CDR3, the DNA is TGTGCCAGCAGCCCTGGACAGTCCGGCGGGTATGGCTACACCTTC. The variable domain in full, with the rest retrieved from reference TRBV7-9 and TRBJ1-2, is DTGVSQNPRHKITKRGQNVTFRCDPISEHNRLYWYRQTLGQGPEFLTYFQNEAQLEKSRLLSDRFSAERPKGSFSTLEIQRTEQGDSAMYLCASSPGQSGGYGYTFGSGTRLTVV.

The chain combines TRBV10-3 with TRBJ1-4; TRBD1 agrees at 7 bases. CDR3 length equals 16 residues. CDR1 is ENHRY and CDR2 is SYGVKD in the germline V gene. V lost 3 bases to trimming and J lost 4 bases; unmatched junction nucleotides: 8. Here the CDR3 DNA reads TGTGCCATCAGTGAATCTCGGGGACAGAATAATGAAAAACTGTTTTTT. Residues: CAISESRGQNNEKLFF.

The CDR3 spells CASSAGTGVQPQHF. CDR3 bases: TGTGCCAGCAGCGCCGGGACAGGGGTACAGCCCCAGCATTTT. V is TRBV9 and J is TRBJ1-5; 10 nucleotides match TRBD1. CDR3 length equals 14 residues. The J segment lost 7 bases and the V segment lost 3 bases, leaving 4 bases of the junction unmatched. Germline loops: CDR1 SGDLS, CDR2 YYNGEE.

The DNA for the CDR3 is TGTGCCAGCAGCCCGGACAGGGGAATGAGCTATGGCTACACCTTC. Residues: CASSPDRGMSYGYTF. This chain links TRBV7-3 with TRBJ1-2; TRBD1 aligns across 9 bases. Germline trimming cut 5 bases from V and 4 bases from J; bases unmatched to any gene: 8. The CDR3 contains 15 residues. Germline values: CDR1 SGHTA, CDR2 FQGTGA.